The 20 T cell receptor beta chains listed next were all sequenced from one sample in a study of CD8 T cells in Susac syndrome. The RNA input was roughly 0.45 to 1 ug, and it was reverse transcribed with random hexamers. MiXCR was run by TCRdb on the immunoSEQ multiplex PCR reads, yielding one entry per CDR3 protein. The top ten hold 0.084% of the sample, which has 130,000 to 150,000 distinct CDR3 sequences, approximately 94% seen once. The material sequenced was CD4+ T cells from PBMCs. All receptors come from a human donor in good health.

The rearrangement joins TRBV19 to TRBJ1-5; no clear D gene. Germline loops: CDR1 LNHDA, CDR2 SQIVND (reference sequence). V was shortened by 0 bases and J by 2 bases, with 11 bases between the two germline ends. The CDR3 contains 16 residues. The CDR3 loop is CASSIEPGVGNQPQHF. The CDR3 nucleotides read TGTGCCAGTAGTATAGAACCGGGCGTTGGCAATCAGCCCCAGCATTTT.

This clonotype was seen only once. The chain links TRBV28 to TRBJ2-7; D ambiguous. The CDR3 covers 12 residues. V was trimmed by 6 bases and J by 4 bases, leaving 10 bases between them. Germline lookup yields CDR1 MDHEN and CDR2 SYDVKM. Written as DNA, the CDR3 is TGTGCCAGCAGCTCCCTGGTTTACGAGCAGTACTTC. The encoded protein is CASSSLVYEQYF.

The chain couples TRBV10-1 to TRBJ1-3; D gene ambiguous. Germline CDR1 reads WNHNN; CDR2 reads SYGVQD (reference sequence). CDR3 length equals 12 residues. V dropped 8 bases and J dropped 0 bases, with 5 bases sitting between them. The CDR3 reads CASHLSGNTIYF. CDR3 nucleotides: TGCGCCAGCCACCTCTCTGGAAACACCATATATTTT.

The CDR3 sequence is CSARGTPSSYNEQFF. The CDR3 DNA reads as TGCAGTGCTAGAGGTACCCCCAGCTCCTACAATGAGCAGTTCTTC. V usage is TRBV20-1 and J usage is TRBJ2-1; D remains unclear. With 1 base removed from V and 0 bases from J, the gap between germline ends came to 10 bases. CDR3 length: 15 residues. The germline CDR1 and CDR2 sequences are DFQATT and SNEGSKA (reference sequence).

This rearrangement joins TRBV4-1 to TRBJ2-7; D is possibly TRBD1 or TRBD2 (5 bases each). The V and J ends lost 1 base and 2 bases respectively, with 12 bases between them. There are 15 residues in the CDR3. The germline gives CDR1 MGHRA, CDR2 YSYEKL. The CDR3 sequence is CASSQGSGRAYEQYF. CDR3 bases: TGCGCCAGCAGCCAAGGCTCGGGGCGGGCCTACGAGCAGTACTTC.

This chain uses TRBV29-1 with TRBJ2-7; 7 bases are shared with TRBD1. Germline V CDR1 and CDR2: SQVTM, ANQGSEA. The CDR3 length is 13 residues. V dropped 6 bases and J dropped 2; count of bases not matched to a gene: 7. In DNA, the CDR3 is TGCAGCGTCCGGACAGGTCCAGCCTACGAGCAGTACTTC. It yields the protein CSVRTGPAYEQYF.

The rearrangement links TRBV5-1 to TRBJ1-4; D might be TRBD1 (5 bases). Germline assignment: CDR1 SGHRS and CDR2 YFSETQ. This CDR3 region has 16 residues. The V and J ends lost 4 bases and 8 bases respectively, with 21 bases between them. The CDR3 protein is CASSRFGGTAAEKLFF. CDR3 DNA sequence: TGCGCCAGCAGCCGGTTTGGTGGGACGGCAGCAGAAAAACTGTTTTTT.

The chain has TRBV5-6 and TRBJ2-1; no clear D. Germline loops: CDR1 SGHDT, CDR2 YYEEEE. The CDR3 contains 13 residues. Between the trimmed V and J ends, which lost 4 bases and 11 bases, there was a span of 16 bases. The CDR3 loop is CASSPLPSPKQFF. CDR3 nucleotide sequence: TGTGCCAGCAGCCCTCTCCCCAGCCCCAAGCAGTTCTTC.

The chain joins TRBV9 to TRBJ2-1, with D unclear. Germline CDR1 SGDLS, CDR2 YYNGEE. The CDR3 runs 13 residues. The ends were cut back, 2 bases at V and 7 bases at J, with 10 bases in the middle. CDR3 in amino acids: CASSVLVDNEQFF. The DNA of the CDR3 is TGTGCCAGCAGCGTTCTTGTGGATAATGAGCAGTTCTTC. The full variable domain, its missing parts supplied by reference TRBV9 and TRBJ2-1, is DSGVTQTPKHLITATGQRVTLRCSPRSGDLSVYWYQQSLDQGLQFLIQYYNGEERAKGNILERFSAQQFPDLHSELNLSSLELGDSALYFCASSVLVDNEQFFGPGTRLTVL.

This clonotype showed up just once. The J gene is TRBJ2-5, the V gene TRBV7-2; D is unclear. Germline loops: CDR1 SGHTA, CDR2 FQGNSA. V dropped 3 bases and J dropped 1 base, with 9 bases sitting between them. CDR3 size: 14 residues. In DNA, the CDR3 is TGTGCCAGCAGCTTGCGTGCCCGCCAAGAGACCCAGTACTTC. Translated, it gives CASSLRARQETQYF.

J is TRBJ2-6 and V is TRBV27; D gene ambiguous. The CDR3 has 14 residues. V lost 6 bases, J lost 2 bases, and 8 bases lay in between. Germline V gene sequence: CDR1 MNHEY, CDR2 SMNVEV (reference sequence). The CDR3 reads CASRPDPGANVLTF. The CDR3 bases are TGTGCCAGCAGGCCAGACCCTGGGGCCAACGTCCTGACTTTC.

The V gene is TRBV20-1, the J gene TRBJ2-3, with D tentatively TRBD1 or TRBD2 (5 bases each). This CDR3 contains 13 residues. The V and J ends lost 8 bases and 0 bases respectively, with 12 bases between them. Germline V lookup: CDR1 DFQATT, CDR2 SNEGSKA (reference sequence). The CDR3 nucleotides are TGCAGTCTCCGGGACGTTAGCACAGATACGCAGTATTTT. Residues: CSLRDVSTDTQYF.

The chain links TRBV18 to TRBJ1-1; possible D gene TRBD1, 6 bases. The germline V gene encodes CDR1 KGHSH and CDR2 LQKENI. The CDR3 totals 18 residues. Trimming stripped 1 base from V and 2 bases from J, with 20 bases between. The CDR3 DNA follows: TGTGCCAGCTCACCACACCCGGGCGGCGGGGGCCTTAACACTGAAGCTTTCTTT. Amino acid sequence: CASSPHPGGGGLNTEAFF.

The V call is TRBV13, the J call TRBJ2-5; D gene uncertain. The V gene lost 0 bases and the J gene lost 6 bases, with 11 bases spanning the gap. Germline V CDR1 and CDR2: PRHDT, FYEKMQ (reference sequence). The CDR3 covers 14 residues. The CDR3 DNA reads as TGTGCCAGCAGCTTAGGCCTGGGGATGAAGACCCAGTACTTC. Translation gives CASSLGLGMKTQYF.

The CDR3 protein is CASSLDRRSLQETQYF. The CDR3 nucleotides are TGCGCCAGCAGCTTGGATAGGAGGTCCCTCCAAGAGACCCAGTACTTC. The chain recombines TRBV5-1 with TRBJ2-5, with D possibly TRBD2 on 5 matching bases. The CDR3 sequence is 16 residues long. CDR1 is SGHRS and CDR2 is YFSETQ in the germline V gene. V lost 0 bases and J lost 1, with 13 bases in between.

The chain uses TRBV7-9 and TRBJ1-4; no clear D gene. In germline, CDR1 is SEHNR, CDR2 FQNEAQ (reference sequence). CDR3 size: 15 residues. Trimming removed 3 bases at V and 6 bases at J, with 14 bases between. This CDR3 is CASSFRTYFDEKLFF. The DNA for the CDR3 is TGTGCCAGCAGCTTCCGGACCTATTTCGATGAAAAACTGTTTTTT.

CDR3 in amino acids: CASRGLAGGDEQFF. In nucleotides, the CDR3 is TGTGCCAGCAGGGGACTAGCGGGAGGAGATGAGCAGTTCTTC. This chain uses TRBV2 with TRBJ2-1; 15 bases are a match to TRBD2. The trim removed 6 bases at V and 8 bases at J, leaving 2 bases unmatched. This CDR3 region has 14 residues. Looked up from germline, CDR1 is SNHLY and CDR2 is FYNNEI.

This sequence joins TRBV28 and TRBJ2-1, with D perhaps matching TRBD1 or TRBD2 (6 bases each). The CDR3 has 15 amino acids. The ends were cut back, 7 bases at V and 4 bases at J, with 17 bases in the middle. Germline V lookup: CDR1 MDHEN, CDR2 SYDVKM. CDR3 amino acids: CASTPGGGPYNEQFF. CDR3 DNA: TGTGCCAGCACCCCCGGGGGCGGGCCGTACAATGAGCAGTTCTTC.

The chain joins TRBV27 to TRBJ1-4; TRBD1 aligns across 8 bases. V shed 6 bases and J 3 bases; nucleotides not matched to a gene: 6. The CDR3 has 15 amino acids. Germline-derived CDR1 and CDR2 are MNHEY and SMNVEV (reference sequence). The CDR3 sequence: CASSPLTGANEKLFF. The CDR3 coding sequence is TGTGCCAGCAGCCCACTGACAGGGGCTAATGAAAAACTGTTTTTT.

This rearrangement joins TRBV5-1 to TRBJ2-7; tentative D call: TRBD1 (6 bases). Trimming removed 3 bases at V and 2 bases at J, with 21 bases between. Germline V lookup: CDR1 SGHRS, CDR2 YFSETQ. The CDR3 is 17 residues long. CDR3 region: CASSYETQGRTAYEQYF. The CDR3 nucleotides read TGCGCCAGCAGCTACGAGACACAGGGCCGGACAGCCTACGAGCAGTACTTC.